This is a list of T cell receptor beta chains from one sample in a study of cytomegalovirus exposure and HLA in healthy donors. The data were produced by immunoSEQ multiplex PCR, yet TCRdb's version contains in-frame clones alone and is incomplete. Of 150,000 to 200,000 clones in the sample, over 60% are singletons; the top ten hold 3% to 3.5%. Sequenced input: PBMCs. The origin of the receptors is a woman aged 40 to 50 in good health and CMV-seronegative. Each CDR3 is given with its conserved first and last residue. The D gene is left open where the match is weak. The listing skips clone size in some rows; elsewhere it reads once, few, many or a size class.

clone_size d_call j_call v_call cdr3_nt cdr3_aa
NA NA TRBJ2-7 TRBV7-9 TGTGCCAGCAGCTCGCGACAGTCCGCCAGCGAGCAGTACTTC CASSSRQSASEQYF
NA NA TRBJ2-6 TRBV5-1 TGCGCCAGCAGCTTGAATCCGGGACACCTATTTAACTCTGGGGCCAACGTCCTGACTTTC CASSLNPGHLFNSGANVLTF
NA TRBD1 TRBJ2-6 TRBV2 TGTGCCATTGCATTGGACAGGGCTGGGGCCAACGTCCTGACTTTC CAIALDRAGANVLTF
NA NA TRBJ1-2 TRBV7-3 TGTGCCAGCAGCTTAAATCGACAAGACTATGGCCACACCTTC CASSLNRQDYGHTF
NA NA TRBJ2-3 TRBV6-5 TGTGCCAGCAGTTACTCTTGGCAGGCAGATACGCAGTATTTT CASSYSWQADTQYF
NA TRBD1 TRBJ1-1 TRBV15 TGTGCCACCAGCAGAGACCAACAGGGGGAAGCTTTCTTT CATSRDQQGEAFF
NA TRBD1 TRBJ1-1 TRBV18 TGTGCCAGCTCACCCTTAGGACAGGGCTCAGGGGATGAAGCTTTCTTT CASSPLGQGSGDEAFF
once TRBD1 TRBJ1-1 TRBV15 TGTGCCACCAGACAGACAGGGTGGAACACTGAAGCTTTCTTT CATRQTGWNTEAFF
NA TRBD1 TRBJ2-7 TRBV27 TGTGCCAGCAGTCGGGGACAGGGGGCCTACGAGCAGTACTTC CASSRGQGAYEQYF
NA NA TRBJ1-2 TRBV6-5 TGTGCCAGCAGTTACAGGGAAGGGGGCTATGGCTACACCTTC CASSYREGGYGYTF
NA NA TRBJ1-2 TRBV6-1 TGTGCCAGCAGTGAATACAGGCGAGGCTACACCTTC CASSEYRRGYTF
NA NA TRBJ1-4 TRBV10-3 TGTGCCATCAATAGAGACAGGACAACTAATGAAAAACTGTTTTTT CAINRDRTTNEKLFF
NA NA TRBJ2-7 TRBV27 TGTGCCAGCAGCTCCAGGGCCGAGCAGTACTTC CASSSRAEQYF